The 20 T cell receptor beta chains below all came from one sample that was sequenced in a study of blood T cell repertoires in COVID-19. Only in-frame clones appear in the TCRdb table, and some are missing; sequencing was by immunoSEQ multiplex PCR. The profile shows around 140,000 clones, 88% of them singletons. Sequencing used peripheral blood. These receptors originate from a human donor in a cohort sampled during active COVID-19.

Written as DNA, the CDR3 is TGTGCCAGCTCACCGACCCATAGCGTAGACACCGGGGAGCTGTTTTTT. Amino acids: CASSPTHSVDTGELFF. This chain links TRBV18 with TRBJ2-2; D might be TRBD2 (5 bases). Germline loops: CDR1 KGHSH, CDR2 LQKENI. The germline V and J ends were trimmed by 3 bases and 3 bases, with 14 bases remaining between them. The CDR3 has 16 residues.

Only a few counts were recorded for this clone. The V gene is TRBV9, the J gene TRBJ1-2; TRBD1 agrees at 7 bases. This CDR3 has 13 amino acids. Trimming cost V 3 bases and J 4 bases; bases outside gene matches: 3. Germline CDR1 SGDLS, CDR2 YYNGEE. The DNA of the CDR3 is TGTGCCAGCAGCGAGGGACAGTCCTATGGCTACACCTTC. Translation gives CASSEGQSYGYTF. Full variable domain (rest looked up from reference TRBV9 and TRBJ1-2): DSGVTQTPKHLITATGQRVTLRCSPRSGDLSVYWYQQSLDQGLQFLIQYYNGEERAKGNILERFSAQQFPDLHSELNLSSLELGDSALYFCASSEGQSYGYTFGSGTRLTVV.

V and J are TRBV3-1 (or the pseudogene TRBV3-2) and TRBJ2-1, with 16 nucleotides matching TRBD2. The CDR3 is 15 residues long. V lost 5 bases and J lost 8; bases outside the gene matches: 3. Germline lookup yields CDR1 LGHDT and CDR2 YNNKEL (reference sequence). The CDR3 coding sequence is TGTGCCAGCAGCGGGACTAGCGGGGGGGCCGATGAGCAGTTCTTC. This gives the protein CASSGTSGGADEQFF.

This clone has a single count. This chain links TRBV14 with TRBJ2-5; 8 nucleotides line up with TRBD2. This CDR3 region has 15 residues. The germline CDR1 and CDR2 sequences are SGHDN and FVKESK. Losses at the gene ends were 1 base for V and 5 bases for J; bases not matched to a gene: 6. This chain's CDR3 is CASSQVGRGVETQYF. As DNA, the CDR3 is TGTGCCAGCAGCCAAGTCGGGCGGGGGGTCGAGACCCAGTACTTC.

The chain employs TRBV6-5 and TRBJ1-1, with no clear D. Germline lookup yields CDR1 MNHEY and CDR2 SVGAGI. V shed 4 bases and J shed 0 bases, with 6 bases lying between them. The CDR3 has 13 residues. CDR3 DNA sequence: TGTGCCAGCAGTTGGCAAATGAACACTGAAGCTTTCTTT. Amino acids: CASSWQMNTEAFF.

The gene calls are TRBV2 and TRBJ2-1; 9 bases line up with TRBD2. CDR3 size: 16 residues. V lost 6 bases to trimming and J lost 3 bases; unmatched junction nucleotides: 9. Germline lookup yields CDR1 SNHLY and CDR2 FYNNEI. This CDR3 is CASSRLTSGIYNEQFF. The CDR3 region has the DNA TGTGCCAGCAGCCGCCTGACTAGCGGTATCTACAATGAGCAGTTCTTC.

This chain links TRBV5-1 with TRBJ1-5; D remains unclear. The CDR3 loop spans 16 amino acids. Germline assignment: CDR1 SGHRS and CDR2 YFSETQ. V lost 3 bases and J lost 0, with 13 bases in between. This CDR3 reads CASSSRTENSNQPQHF. DNA of the CDR3: TGCGCCAGCAGCTCCAGGACTGAGAATAGCAATCAGCCCCAGCATTTT. Full variable domain (missing parts from reference TRBV5-1 and TRBJ1-5): KAGVTQTPRYLIKTRGQQVTLSCSPISGHRSVSWYQQTPGQGLQFLFEYFSETQRNKGNFPGRFSGRQFSNSRSEMNVSTLELGDSALYLCASSSRTENSNQPQHFGDGTRLSIL.

CDR3 region: CASSVSGGGETQYF. The CDR3 DNA reads as TGTGCCAGCAGCGTTAGCGGGGGGGGAGAGACCCAGTACTTC. The rearrangement joins TRBV11-2 to TRBJ2-5; 11 positions match TRBD2. J was trimmed by 4 bases and V by 5 bases; bases with no gene match: 3. The CDR3 consists of 14 residues. Germline loops: CDR1 SGHAT, CDR2 FQNNGV. The full variable domain, completed using reference TRBV11-2 and TRBJ2-5, is EAGVAQSPRYKIIEKRQSVAFWCNPISGHATLYWYQQILGQGPKLLIQFQNNGVVDDSQLPKDRFSAERLKGVDSTLKIQPAKLEDSAVYLCASSVSGGGETQYFGPGTRLLVL.

The chain recombines TRBV19 with TRBJ1-5; TRBD1 matches 12 bases. The V gene end was trimmed by 7 bases and the J gene end by 5 bases; junction bases not matched to a gene: 15. The CDR3 runs 18 residues. CDR1 is LNHDA, CDR2 SQIVND, per germline (reference sequence). The CDR3 reads CASKGTGGLGRDDQPQHF. The CDR3 nucleotides read TGTGCCAGTAAAGGGACAGGGGGCCTCGGACGGGACGATCAGCCCCAGCATTTT.

This clone has only a few counts. This chain connects TRBV19 to TRBJ1-5; possible D gene TRBD1, 5 bases. Germline loops: CDR1 LNHDA, CDR2 SQIVND (reference sequence). V was trimmed by 5 bases and J by 8 bases, leaving 19 bases between them. This CDR3 is 15 amino acids long. The CDR3 is CASSPTGHIDKPQHF. CDR3 DNA sequence: TGTGCCAGTAGTCCTACAGGTCATATAGACAAGCCCCAGCATTTT.

The J gene is TRBJ2-5, the V gene TRBV7-2; the match to TRBD2 covers 11 bases. This CDR3 region has 16 residues. The germline V gene has CDR1 SGHTA and CDR2 FQGNSA. Trimming removed 4 bases from V and 1 base from J; junction bases left unmatched: 5. As DNA, the CDR3 is TGTGCCAGCAGCTCCCTAGCGGGGGGACGCCAAGAGACCCAGTACTTC. This sequence encodes CASSSLAGGRQETQYF.

This chain connects TRBV19 to TRBJ1-2; unclear D gene. The germline V gene encodes CDR1 LNHDA and CDR2 SQIVND (reference sequence). The length of the CDR3 is 12 residues. V shed 4 bases and J shed 9 bases, with 12 bases lying between them. The DNA of the CDR3 is TGTGCCAGTAGTACCGGAATAGCTAGCTACACCTTC. Its translation: CASSTGIASYTF.

The chain is built from TRBV27 and TRBJ1-5, with 9 bases matching TRBD1. The CDR3 totals 17 residues. The trim removed 2 bases at V and 5 bases at J, leaving 10 bases unmatched. Germline V lookup: CDR1 MNHEY, CDR2 SMNVEV (reference sequence). The CDR3 DNA reads TGTGCCAGCAGTTTACCTTTACAGGGGGCGCTGGATCAGCCCCAGCATTTT. Its protein product is CASSLPLQGALDQPQHF.

This clone was counted a few times. The chain carries TRBV6-5 and TRBJ2-7, with D uncertain. V lost 8 bases, J lost 0 bases, and 8 bases lay in between. The germline gives CDR1 MNHEY, CDR2 SVGAGI. The CDR3 totals 12 residues. The CDR3 DNA sequence: TGTGCCAGCGCCGAGAGCTCCTACGAGCAGTACTTC. It codes for CASAESSYEQYF.

V is TRBV9 and J is TRBJ2-7; D is perhaps TRBD1 (6 bases). V was shortened by 0 bases and J by 6 bases, with 16 bases between the two germline ends. Germline CDR1 and CDR2: SGDLS and YYNGEE. The CDR3 loop spans 15 amino acids. The CDR3 coding sequence is TGTGCCAGCAGCGTAGTGGAGACAGGTAGAAGCGAGCAGTACTTC. The encoded protein is CASSVVETGRSEQYF.

This clone appeared a few times. The chain employs TRBV19 and TRBJ2-7; 9 nucleotides agree with TRBD1. The CDR3 extends over 15 amino acids. J gave up 2 bases and V 3 bases, and 5 bases lay outside the gene matches. Germline V gene lookup returns CDR1 LNHDA and CDR2 SQIVND (reference sequence). The DNA for the CDR3 is TGTGCCAGTAGTATGGGGGGACAGGGAGCCTACGAGCAGTACTTC. This translates into CASSMGGQGAYEQYF.

The chain carries TRBV7-9 and TRBJ2-5; 10 nucleotides line up with TRBD1. CDR1 is SEHNR, CDR2 FQNEAQ, per germline (reference sequence). The CDR3 is 15 residues long. The V segment lost 7 bases and the J segment 4 bases; nucleotides outside the gene matches: 9. The CDR3, as DNA: TGTGCCAGCACCTCTGGTAGGACAGGGGGAGAGACCCAGTACTTC. This gives the protein CASTSGRTGGETQYF. The full variable domain, with the rest looked up from reference TRBV7-9 and TRBJ2-5, is DTGVSQNPRHKITKRGQNVTFRCDPISEHNRLYWYRQTLGQGPEFLTYFQNEAQLEKSRLLSDRFSAERPKGSFSTLEIQRTEQGDSAMYLCASTSGRTGGETQYFGPGTRLLVL.

The chain joins TRBV19 to TRBJ1-2; 10 bases are shared with TRBD1. In germline, CDR1 is LNHDA, CDR2 SQIVND (reference sequence). The J segment lost 6 bases and the V segment lost 7 bases, leaving 5 bases of the junction unmatched. This CDR3 contains 13 residues. The CDR3 DNA sequence: TGTGCCAGTATCAAGACAGGGGGCCATGGCTACACCTTC. Residues: CASIKTGGHGYTF.

This chain uses TRBV5-1 with TRBJ1-2, with TRBD1 matching 11 bases. After removal of 0 bases from V and 7 bases from J, the junction contained 5 bases not matched to a gene. The CDR3 is 15 amino acids. Germline CDR1 SGHRS, CDR2 YFSETQ. In DNA, the CDR3 is TGCGCCAGCAGCTTGGATGGACAGGGGGCTGGTGGCTACACCTTC. Translated: CASSLDGQGAGGYTF. The full variable domain, its missing parts supplied by reference TRBV5-1 and TRBJ1-2, is KAGVTQTPRYLIKTRGQQVTLSCSPISGHRSVSWYQQTPGQGLQFLFEYFSETQRNKGNFPGRFSGRQFSNSRSEMNVSTLELGDSALYLCASSLDGQGAGGYTFGSGTRLTVV.

The chain couples TRBV9 to TRBJ1-3, with D unresolved. The V and J ends lost 1 base and 0 bases respectively, with 14 bases between them. The CDR3 covers 17 residues. Germline CDR1 is SGDLS and CDR2 is YYNGEE. CDR3 residues: CASSVLRHAFSGNTIYF. CDR3 DNA: TGTGCCAGCAGCGTACTGCGGCATGCGTTCTCTGGAAACACCATATATTTT.